This T cell receptor beta chain came from a study of T cell repertoires in cytomegalovirus infection. Study-level background: It was recently identified HLA-C-restricted and well-studied HLA-B-restricted CMV epitopes that the study used. It can be stated that public TCR beta signatures indicated CMV infection as well as a matching HLA type.

The CDR3 consists of 14 residues. Per the germline V gene, CDR1 is SNHLY and CDR2 is FYNNEI. After removal of 5 bases from V and 8 bases from J, the junction contained 7 bases not matched to a gene. TCRdb redid the calling of the reads with MiXCR, one entry per CDR3 protein. This table holds 700,000 to 950,000 distinct CDR3 sequences, less than 35% found once. Study-level points and caveats: The study found HLA-C-restricted CMV-specific TCR beta clonotypes dominating the ex vivo response. Carriers of CMV and the relevant HLA type were discriminated by public TCR beta frequency.

Points on this clonotype: Its antigen is undetermined.

Sequencing used cultured CD8+ T cells from PBMCs, obtained from culture after CMV antigen stimulation. This TCR was sampled from a human donor in good health (CMV status not recorded). Some clones in this sample may be carry-over from other donors' samples. The rearrangement uses TRBV2 and TRBJ1-4; 8 bases are shared with TRBD1. Here the CDR3 DNA reads TGTGCCAGCAGTCGGACAGGGCAGGGGGAAAAACTGTTTTTT. Translating gives CASSRTGQGEKLFF.